The 27 T cell receptor beta chains given below trace back to one sample, sequenced in a study of radiation and T cells in renal cell carcinoma. Produced via immunoSEQ multiplex PCR; TCRdb's table is partial and in-frame only. The sample lists around 99,000 clones; about 79% were seen once. Time point: blood 4 weeks post-SBRT, at nephrectomy. The treatment is: 15 Gy SBRT to primary tumor, nephrectomy 4 weeks later. The input for sequencing was blood, taken from a patient whose treatment included radiotherapy and nephrectomy. These receptors all come from a man aged 60 to 69 with renal cell carcinoma.

This chain links TRBV10-3 with TRBJ2-1, with 8 bases identical to TRBD2. The CDR3 is 15 residues long. Germline assignment: CDR1 ENHRY and CDR2 SYGVKD. After removal of 3 bases from V and 4 bases from J, the junction contained 5 bases not matched to a gene. The CDR3, as DNA: TGTGCCATCAGTGAAGAGCGGGAGTCGTACAATGAGCAGTTCTTC. Translation: CAISEERESYNEQFF.

This clone was observed a single time. The V call is TRBV25-1, the J call TRBJ2-5; D ambiguous. Looked up from germline, CDR1 is MGHDK and CDR2 is SYGVNS. The CDR3 is 13 residues long. V was cut by 4 bases and J by 2 bases, with 8 bases left in between. Written as DNA, the CDR3 is TGTGCCAGCAGTGGCCACGTTCAAGAGACCCAGTACTTC. Its translation is CASSGHVQETQYF.

The chain combines TRBV5-7 with TRBJ2-7, with D tentatively TRBD1 (6 bases). TRBV5-7 is an ORF for which the function is uncertain. The CDR3 consists of 15 residues. Trimming removed 5 bases at V and 0 bases at J, with 15 bases between. The CDR3 nucleotides read TGTGCCAGCAGTCGAGGGACACCAGTCTCCTACGAGCAGTACTTC. This codes for CASSRGTPVSYEQYF.

The chain recombines TRBV15 with TRBJ1-4; 8 bases line up with TRBD1. This CDR3 has 14 amino acids. V trimming: 9 bases; J trimming: 0 bases; junction bases outside the gene matches: 3. In germline, CDR1 is LNHNV, CDR2 YYDKDF (reference sequence). The DNA of the CDR3 is TGTGCCACAGACAGGGGCACAACTAATGAAAAACTGTTTTTT. Amino acids: CATDRGTTNEKLFF.

A single count supports this clone. This chain joins TRBV19 and TRBJ1-2, with a weak D call TRBD1 (6 bases). The CDR3 runs 13 residues. Germline assignment: CDR1 LNHDA and CDR2 SQIVND (reference sequence). V gave up 1 base and J gave up 4 bases, with 7 bases separating them. The chain's CDR3 is CASSIADSYGYTF. The DNA of the CDR3 is TGTGCCAGTAGTATAGCGGACAGCTATGGCTACACCTTC.

The genes are TRBV28 and TRBJ1-2; TRBD1 matches 9 bases. The CDR3 has 16 amino acids. The ends lost 4 bases at V and 3 bases at J; junction bases unmatched: 9. Germline CDR1 is MDHEN and CDR2 is SYDVKM. The CDR3 region is CASSSGPGQGHYGYTF. The CDR3 bases are TGTGCCAGCAGTTCCGGACCGGGACAGGGACACTATGGCTACACCTTC.

This CDR3 reads CASSYTGRWGYTF. CDR3 DNA sequence: TGTGCCAGCAGTTATACGGGACGATGGGGCTACACCTTC. The chain combines TRBV6-5 with TRBJ1-2; maybe TRBD1 (5 bases). V was cut by 3 bases and J by 8 bases, with 13 bases left in between. The CDR3 length is 13 residues. Germline V CDR1 and CDR2: MNHEY, SVGAGI.

The chain is built from TRBV11-2 and TRBJ1-2; 7 bases fit TRBD1. The germline V gene has CDR1 SGHAT and CDR2 FQNNGV. CDR3 size: 14 residues. The J segment lost 4 bases and the V segment lost 5 bases, leaving 7 bases of the junction unmatched. CDR3 residues: CASSPPGGGYGYTF. The CDR3 DNA reads as TGTGCCAGCAGCCCCCCAGGGGGTGGCTATGGCTACACCTTC.

The chain employs TRBV7-9 and TRBJ2-7, with D maybe TRBD2 (7 bases). Germline V gene sequence: CDR1 SEHNR, CDR2 FQNEAQ (reference sequence). This CDR3 is 14 amino acids long. Trimming took off 5 bases at V and 6 bases at J, with 17 bases between the two ends. The CDR3 protein is CASSDAGAIFEQYF. CDR3 sequence (DNA): TGTGCCAGCAGCGACGCGGGGGCCATTTTCGAGCAGTACTTC.

V and J are TRBV6-5 and TRBJ1-1, with TRBD1 identical over 10 bases. This CDR3 spans 13 amino acids. Germline V gene data show CDR1 as MNHEY and CDR2 as SVGAGI. The V and J ends lost 5 bases and 11 bases, in that order; junction bases with no gene match: 8. CDR3 nucleotide sequence: TGTGCCAGCAGTCCCCGGGACAGGGGACAGGCTTTCTTT. It specifies CASSPRDRGQAFF.

The V call is TRBV7-3, the J call TRBJ2-7; TRBD2 matches at 10 bases. The CDR3 spans 14 residues. CDR1 is SGHTA and CDR2 is FQGTGA in the germline V gene. Germline trimming cut 5 bases from V and 6 bases from J; bases unmatched to any gene: 7. As DNA, the CDR3 is TGTGCCAGCAGCCCAGGGGTAGCGGGAGGCGAGCAGTACTTC. It codes for CASSPGVAGGEQYF.

The rearrangement links TRBV7-2 to TRBJ2-1; 8 nucleotides align to TRBD2. Losses at the gene ends were 0 bases for V and 3 bases for J; bases not matched to a gene: 13. The CDR3 covers 19 residues. Germline V gene lookup returns CDR1 SGHTA and CDR2 FQGNSA. In DNA, the CDR3 is TGTGCCAGCAGCTTAGCGCCTCCACGCTCTAGCGGGTACTACAATGAGCAGTTCTTC. Its protein product is CASSLAPPRSSGYYNEQFF.

This clone was counted between two and nine times. The chain has TRBV10-2 and TRBJ1-3; no clear D gene. Per the germline V gene, CDR1 is WSHSY and CDR2 is SAAADI. V shed 5 bases and J shed 4 bases, with 12 bases lying between them. CDR3 length equals 14 residues. The CDR3 reads CASSRALEGNTIYF. CDR3 DNA: TGCGCCAGCAGTAGGGCCCTTGAAGGAAACACCATATATTTT.

The chain recombines TRBV6-1 with TRBJ2-7, with D hard to call. Per germline, CDR1 MNHNS and CDR2 SASEGT. V was cut by 3 bases and J by 5 bases, with 14 bases left in between. The CDR3 is 14 amino acids. The CDR3 DNA follows: TGTGCCAGCAGTGATCGGGCCAGGATGGACGAGCAGTACTTC. Protein product: CASSDRARMDEQYF.

The gene calls are TRBV5-1 and TRBJ2-5; D gene unclear. The CDR3 length is 14 residues. The V gene lost 1 base and the J gene lost 2 bases, with 9 bases spanning the gap. Germline V gives CDR1 SGHRS, CDR2 YFSETQ. The CDR3 reads CASSLFQAQETQYF. CDR3 DNA sequence: TGCGCCAGCAGCTTGTTCCAGGCTCAAGAGACCCAGTACTTC. Full variable domain (rest looked up from reference TRBV5-1 and TRBJ2-5): KAGVTQTPRYLIKTRGQQVTLSCSPISGHRSVSWYQQTPGQGLQFLFEYFSETQRNKGNFPGRFSGRQFSNSRSEMNVSTLELGDSALYLCASSLFQAQETQYFGPGTRLLVL.

The J gene is TRBJ2-3, the V gene TRBV7-2, with D unclear. This CDR3 contains 11 residues. Looked up from germline, CDR1 is SGHTA and CDR2 is FQGNSA. Trimming cost V 2 bases and J 6 bases, with 3 bases left between them. CDR3 amino acids: CASSLFDTQYF. DNA for the CDR3: TGTGCCAGCAGCTTATTTGATACGCAGTATTTT. The full variable domain, its missing parts supplied by reference TRBV7-2 and TRBJ2-3, is GAGVSQSPSNKVTEKGKDVELRCDPISGHTALYWYRQSLGQGLEFLIYFQGNSAPDKSGLPSDRFSAERTGGSVSTLTIQRTQQEDSAVYLCASSLFDTQYFGPGTRLTVL.

The V call is TRBV10-1, the J call TRBJ2-7; 7 bases line up with TRBD1. Trimming at V came to 11 bases and at J to 3 bases, leaving 13 bases not matched to a gene. The CDR3 loop spans 14 amino acids. Germline-derived CDR1 and CDR2 are WNHNN and SYGVQD (reference sequence). CDR3: CAREQGTAFYEQYF. CDR3 bases: TGCGCCCGCGAGCAGGGGACAGCCTTCTACGAGCAGTACTTC.

The chain recombines TRBV5-6 with TRBJ2-5, with D perhaps matching TRBD1 (5 bases). Trimming cost V 0 bases and J 5 bases, with 14 bases left between them. CDR3 length: 15 amino acids. Germline CDR1 SGHDT, CDR2 YYEEEE. The CDR3 DNA sequence: TGTGCCAGCAGCTTGGCCGACAGAGCCTGGGAGACCCAGTACTTC. Residues: CASSLADRAWETQYF.

This rearrangement joins TRBV7-9 to TRBJ2-1; the D gene is possibly TRBD2 (6 bases). The CDR3 loop spans 14 amino acids. Germline V gene lookup returns CDR1 SEHNR and CDR2 FQNEAQ (reference sequence). Trimming pared 3 bases from V and 8 bases from J, leaving 14 bases between. The CDR3 nucleotides read TGTGCCAGCAGCTTGACCGGGAGATTTGATGAGCAGTTCTTC. This sequence encodes CASSLTGRFDEQFF.

This chain links TRBV11-2 with TRBJ2-7; TRBD1 might be the D (6 bases). Per germline, CDR1 SGHAT and CDR2 FQNNGV. The V gene lost 3 bases and the J gene lost 2 bases, with 11 bases spanning the gap. This CDR3 region has 14 residues. The CDR3, as DNA: TGTGCCAGCAGCTTTAGGACAGATACCTACGAGCAGTACTTC. The encoded protein is CASSFRTDTYEQYF.

V and J are TRBV28 and TRBJ2-1; the D gene is possibly TRBD2 (5 bases). CDR3 length: 13 amino acids. V was cut by 6 bases and J by 4 bases, with 10 bases left in between. The germline gives CDR1 MDHEN, CDR2 SYDVKM. As DNA, the CDR3 is TGTGCCAGCAGATCCGGACTGTACAATGAGCAGTTCTTC. It translates to CASRSGLYNEQFF. Full variable domain (outside the CDR3, taken from reference TRBV28 and TRBJ2-1): DVKVTQSSRYLVKRTGEKVFLECVQDMDHENMFWYRQDPGLGLRLIYFSYDVKMKEKGDIPEGYSVSREKKERFSLILESASTNQTSMYLCASRSGLYNEQFFGPGTRLTVL.

This chain joins TRBV6-1 and TRBJ2-1; D is possibly TRBD1 or TRBD2 (5 bases each). Trimming removed 7 bases from V and 7 bases from J, with 17 bases in between. Germline CDR1 MNHNS, CDR2 SASEGT. The CDR3 sequence is 14 residues long. CDR3 sequence: CASNDGLGVNEQFF. The CDR3 nucleotides are TGTGCCAGCAATGACGGACTGGGGGTAAATGAGCAGTTCTTC.

The chain links TRBV10-3 to TRBJ1-1; 8 bases are a match to TRBD1. Unmatched junction bases numbered 8, after V lost 7 bases and J lost 4 bases. The germline CDR1 and CDR2 sequences are ENHRY and SYGVKD. This CDR3 contains 14 residues. Written as DNA, the CDR3 is TGTGCCATCACACAGCAGGGGGCAAGCACTGAAGCTTTCTTT. This sequence encodes CAITQQGASTEAFF.

The chain is built from TRBV10-2 and TRBJ2-3; TRBD1 is a possible D gene (5 bases). This CDR3 has 16 residues. V lost 2 bases and J lost 0, with 12 bases in between. The germline V gene has CDR1 WSHSY and CDR2 SAAADI. CDR3 nucleotides: TGCGCCAGCAGTGAGCTTCAGGGCGGAAGCACAGATACGCAGTATTTT. Translation: CASSELQGGSTDTQYF.

The V and J genes are TRBV12-5 and TRBJ2-2; 8 bases map to TRBD2. V trimming: 9 bases; J trimming: 6 bases; junction bases outside the gene matches: 9. Looked up from germline, CDR1 is LGHNT and CDR2 is FRNRAP. The CDR3 is 14 residues long. CDR3 nucleotides: TGTGCTAGCTCGGGGGGGAAGAGCGCCGGGGAGCTGTTTTTT. As protein: CASSGGKSAGELFF.

This clone has a handful of counts. The chain joins TRBV7-6 to TRBJ1-5; TRBD1 matches 9 bases. Trimming removed 5 bases from V and 4 bases from J; junction bases left unmatched: 6. Germline V gene data show CDR1 as SGHVS and CDR2 as FNYEAQ. The CDR3 extends over 15 amino acids. The CDR3, as DNA: TGTGCCAGCAGCACCGGGACAGGGAGGAATCAGCCCCAGCATTTT. Amino acid sequence: CASSTGTGRNQPQHF.

V gene TRBV27 combines with J gene TRBJ2-7; D is possibly TRBD1 (5 bases). The CDR3 consists of 12 residues. Trimming removed 6 bases at V and 6 bases at J, with 12 bases between. From germline, CDR1 is MNHEY and CDR2 SMNVEV (reference sequence). This chain's CDR3 is CASSPRVGEQYF. DNA of the CDR3: TGTGCCAGCAGCCCCAGGGTCGGCGAGCAGTACTTC.